This T cell receptor (beta chain) was sequenced for a study of T-cell memory formation after mild COVID-19. TCRdb reprocessed the 5' RACE reads via MiXCR and lists one record per CDR3 protein. The data contain 550,000 to 700,000 distinct CDR3 sequences, 18% of them singletons. Germline V gives CDR1 DFQATT, CDR2 SNEGSKA (reference sequence). V was clipped by 0 bases and J by 5 bases, with 14 bases between them. The CDR3 loop spans 15 amino acids. The sequenced sample consisted of PBMCs or a T cell subset sorted from them (not recorded which). The receptor comes from an adult woman who had mild COVID-19 (a few samples of this study predate the infection). Cell type and time point are not known. This rearrangement joins TRBV20-1 to TRBJ2-1; TRBD2 is a possible D gene (6 bases). The CDR3 DNA reads as TGCAGTGCTAGAGATGGAACGGGAGCCCACAATGAGCAGTTCTTC. Its protein is CSARDGTGAHNEQFF.